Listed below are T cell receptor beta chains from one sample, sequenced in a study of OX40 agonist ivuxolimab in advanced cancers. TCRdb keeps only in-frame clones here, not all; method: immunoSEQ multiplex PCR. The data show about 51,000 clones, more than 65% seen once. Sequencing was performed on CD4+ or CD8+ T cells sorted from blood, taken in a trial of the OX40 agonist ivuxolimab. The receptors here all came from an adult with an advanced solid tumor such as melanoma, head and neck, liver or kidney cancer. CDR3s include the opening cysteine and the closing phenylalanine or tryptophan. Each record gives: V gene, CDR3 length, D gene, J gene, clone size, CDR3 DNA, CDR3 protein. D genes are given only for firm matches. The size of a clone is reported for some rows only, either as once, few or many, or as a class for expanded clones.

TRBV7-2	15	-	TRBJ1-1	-	TGTGCCAGCAGCTTACAAGGCAGGGCACAGACTGAAGCTTTCTTT	CASSLQGRAQTEAFF
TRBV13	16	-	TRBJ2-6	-	TGTGCCAGCAGCTCCTCCAGGGACTCTGGGGCCAACGTCCTGACTTTC	CASSSSRDSGANVLTF
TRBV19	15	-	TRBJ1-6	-	TGTGCCAGTAGTATAGCCAGGGGTCGTAATTCACCCCTCCACTTT	CASSIARGRNSPLHF
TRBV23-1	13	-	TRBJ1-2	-	TGCGCCAGCAGTCAGTGGCAGACCTATGGCTACACCTTC	CASSQWQTYGYTF
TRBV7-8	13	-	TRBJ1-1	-	TGTGCCAGCAGTCCTCGGAGGAACACTGAAGCTTTCTTT	CASSPRRNTEAFF
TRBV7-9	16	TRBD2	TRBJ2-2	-	TGTGCCAGCAGCTTTTCTAGCGGGCCCAACACCGGGGAGCTGTTTTTT	CASSFSSGPNTGELFF
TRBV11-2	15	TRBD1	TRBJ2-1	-	TGTGCCAGCAGCTTCCGGGACAGCTCCTACAATGAGCAGTTCTTC	CASSFRDSSYNEQFF
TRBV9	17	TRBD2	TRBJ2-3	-	TGTGCCAGCAGCCTTCTCGTAGCGGGGGGAGCGGCAGATACGCAGTATTTT	CASSLLVAGGAADTQYF
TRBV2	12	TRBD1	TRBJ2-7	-	TGTGCCAGCAGTACCGGACAGGGATGTCAGTACTTC	CASSTGQGCQYF
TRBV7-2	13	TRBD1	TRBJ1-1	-	TGTGCCAGCAACCCCTCAGGGGGCACTGAAGCTTTCTTT	CASNPSGGTEAFF
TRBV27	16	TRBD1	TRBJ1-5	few	TGTGCCAGCAGTCCGACTAACAGGGGGCGTAGGCAGCCCCAGCATTTT	CASSPTNRGRRQPQHF
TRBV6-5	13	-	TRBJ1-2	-	TGTGCCAGCAGTTACTCGAATTGGCGTGGCTACACCTTC	CASSYSNWRGYTF
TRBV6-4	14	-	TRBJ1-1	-	TGTGCCAGCAGGCTGGGGTCGGGGAACACTGAAGCTTTCTTT	CASRLGSGNTEAFF
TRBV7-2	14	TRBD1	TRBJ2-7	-	TGTGCCAGCAGCCGCCAGGGGGCTACCTACGAGCAGTACTTC	CASSRQGATYEQYF
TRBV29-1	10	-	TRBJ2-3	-	TGCAGCGTCGGGACAGATACGCAGTATTTT	CSVGTDTQYF
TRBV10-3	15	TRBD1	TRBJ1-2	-	TGTGCCACCCGGGACAGGGGCTCTAGTAACTATGGCTACACCTTC	CATRDRGSSNYGYTF
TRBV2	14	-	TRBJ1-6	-	TGTGCCAGCAGGCCAGACCCTCCAAATTCACCCCTCCACTTT	CASRPDPPNSPLHF
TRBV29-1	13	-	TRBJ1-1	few	TGCAGCGTTCGCGTCAGGATGAACACTGAAGCTTTCTTT	CSVRVRMNTEAFF
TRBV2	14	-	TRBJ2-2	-	TGTGCCAGGCCAACGGGACACAACACCGGGGAGCTGTTTTTT	CARPTGHNTGELFF
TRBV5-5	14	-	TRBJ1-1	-	TGTGCCAGCAGACAGGTCACCATGAACACTGAAGCTTTCTTT	CASRQVTMNTEAFF
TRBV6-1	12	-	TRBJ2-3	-	TGTGCCAGCAGGAGGGGCGCCGGTACGCAGTATTTT	CASRRGAGTQYF
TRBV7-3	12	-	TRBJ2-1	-	TGTGCCAGCAGCTCCAATTTCAATGAGCAGTTCTTC	CASSSNFNEQFF
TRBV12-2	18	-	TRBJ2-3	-	TGTGCAAGTCGCTTAGGGGGGACTAGCGGGGACGGCACAGATACGCAGTATTTT	CASRLGGTSGDGTDTQYF
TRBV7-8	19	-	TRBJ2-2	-	TGTGCCAGCAGCTTAAGGGGTCTAACGGGACTCCCGAACACCGGGGAGCTGTTTTTT	CASSLRGLTGLPNTGELFF
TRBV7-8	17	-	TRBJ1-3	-	TGTGCCAGCAGCCGAGAGGATGGGAGGGTATCTGGAAACACCATATATTTT	CASSREDGRVSGNTIYF
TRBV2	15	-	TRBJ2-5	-	TGTGCCAGCAGCGGGGGGACATTGAATGGAGAGACCCAGTACTTC	CASSGGTLNGETQYF
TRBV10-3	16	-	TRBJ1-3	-	TGTGCCATCAGTGAGTCGACCCCGGGGGCCGGGGACACCATATATTTT	CAISESTPGAGDTIYF
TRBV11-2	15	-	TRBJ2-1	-	TGTGCCAGCAGCTTAGATCACTTAGTTGGGGGGAAGCAGTTCTTC	CASSLDHLVGGKQFF
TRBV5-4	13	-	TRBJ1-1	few	TGTGCCAGCAGCACTCGGAGGCGCACTGAAGCTTTCTTT	CASSTRRRTEAFF
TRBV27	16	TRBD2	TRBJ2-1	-	TGTGCCAGCAGAATCGCTAGCGGGGGCTCCTACAATGAGCAGTTCTTC	CASRIASGGSYNEQFF
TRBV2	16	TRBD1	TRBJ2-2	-	TGTGCCAGCGGGCCCAGGACAGGGAGGATTACCGGGGAGCTGTTTTTT	CASGPRTGRITGELFF
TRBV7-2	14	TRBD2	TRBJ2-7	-	TGTGCCAGCAGCTTGGCGGGGGGACCCTACGAGCAGTACTTC	CASSLAGGPYEQYF
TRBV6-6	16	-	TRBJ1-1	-	TGTGCCAGCAGTTACTCTCCTCATCCCGTCCCGGTTGAAGCTTTCTTT	CASSYSPHPVPVEAFF
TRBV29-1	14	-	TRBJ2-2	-	TGCAGCGTTGAACCACAAGCGAACACCGGGGAGCTGTTTTTT	CSVEPQANTGELFF
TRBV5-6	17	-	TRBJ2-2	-	TGTGCCAGCAGCCGAACCAACTGGGGCCTGAACACCGGGGAGCTGTTTTTT	CASSRTNWGLNTGELFF
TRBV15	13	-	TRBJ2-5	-	TGTGCCACCAGCAATACAGGGTCCGAGACCCAGTACTTC	CATSNTGSETQYF
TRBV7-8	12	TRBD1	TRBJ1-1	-	TGTGCCAGCAGCTTCCGGACAGGTGAAGCTTTCTTT	CASSFRTGEAFF
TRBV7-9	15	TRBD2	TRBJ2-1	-	TGTGCCAGCAGCCCTGGACTAGCGGACTACAATGAGCAGTTCTTC	CASSPGLADYNEQFF
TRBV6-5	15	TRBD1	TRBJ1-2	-	TGTGCCACCTCTACAGGGGCCAAAGCTAACTATGGCTACACCTTC	CATSTGAKANYGYTF
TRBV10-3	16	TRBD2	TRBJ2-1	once	TGTGCCATCAGTGAGCCTAGCGGGGCCGAATACAATGAGCAGTTCTTC	CAISEPSGAEYNEQFF
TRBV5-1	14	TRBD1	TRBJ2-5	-	TGCGCCAGCCGAACCGGGACAGGGCAAGAGACCCAGTACTTC	CASRTGTGQETQYF
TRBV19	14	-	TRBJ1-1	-	TGTGCCAGTAGTCTACAGGGAGCTGACACTGAAGCTTTCTTT	CASSLQGADTEAFF